This T cell receptor (beta chain) was found in a study of T cell repertoires in cytomegalovirus infection. TCRdb re-called the reads with MiXCR, one entry per CDR3 protein. Among 200,000 to 300,000 distinct CDR3 sequences, 9.1% were seen once, and the ten largest hold more than 13%. This clonotype was picked up a small number of times. The sequencing sample was made of PBMCs. This TCR derives from a human donor in good health (CMV status not recorded). Some clones in this sample may be carry-over from other donors' samples.

The CDR3 DNA reads as TGTGCCAGCAGCTTAGATGTCGGGGACACTGAAGCTTTCTTT. The encoded protein is CASSLDVGDTEAFF. This chain uses TRBV11-2 with TRBJ1-1; D is ambiguous. The CDR3 has 14 amino acids. CDR1 and CDR2 (germline): SGHAT, FQNNGV. The V end lost 0 bases, the J end lost 3 bases, and 8 bases lay between the germline ends.